The following is a T cell receptor (beta chain) sequence with its context. Its specificity is not known. CDR1 and CDR2 (germline): ENHRY, SYGVKD. V was trimmed by 7 bases and J by 2 bases, leaving 9 bases between them. The CDR3 consists of 14 residues. The source of the sample is a study of CD8+ T cells in alopecia areata. Study-level information: Tofacitinib therapy took 6 to 18 months; 6 months off drug came after.

Lesional scalp punch biopsies and peripheral blood came from alopecia areata patients. Cell sorting was applied to PBMCs, and CD4+ and CD8+ T cells were collected. Study findings and constraints: With patients, TCR sharing proved less clear than in mice, a difference possibly related to HLA.

In each case, RNA was isolated and then reverse transcribed into cDNA as the sequencing template. The data were produced by immunoSEQ multiplex PCR, yet TCRdb's version contains in-frame clones alone and is incomplete. The table has 130,000 to 150,000 clones, 47% seen once. The sequenced sample was CD4+ T cells sorted from blood. This sequence joins TRBV10-3 and TRBJ2-6; D is unresolved. This TCR was sampled from a human donor with alopecia areata. Here the CDR3 reads CAITRGPGANVLTF. The CDR3, as DNA: TGTGCCATCACAAGAGGTCCTGGGGCCAACGTCCTGACTTTC.